This is a list of T cell receptor beta chains from one sample in a study of blood T cell repertoires in COVID-19. Data came from immunoSEQ multiplex PCR; TCRdb stores just in-frame clones and leaves some out. This sample has tens of thousands of clones, with around 90% found just once. Sequenced material: peripheral blood. Every receptor here comes from a man between 45 and 60 years old with active COVID-19. Both conserved end residues are part of each CDR3. Each record gives: clone size, J gene, D gene, V gene, CDR3 protein, CDR3 DNA. D genes are given only for firm matches. Rows may omit the clone size; those that give it use once, few, many or a size class.

>NA|TRBJ1-1|NA|TRBV28
CASSSVIEAFF
TGTGCCAGCAGTTCCGTAATTGAAGCTTTCTTT
>NA|TRBJ2-7|TRBD2|TRBV15
CATSTRGGRYEQYF
TGTGCCACCAGCACCCGGGGGGGCAGGTACGAGCAGTACTTC
>NA|TRBJ2-7|TRBD1|TRBV6-6
CASSTQDRGVYEQYF
TGTGCCAGCAGTACACAGGACAGGGGTGTATACGAGCAGTACTTC
>NA|TRBJ2-1|TRBD1|TRBV5-6
CASSPQGDRGQNEQFF
TGTGCCAGCAGCCCCCAGGGGGACAGGGGGCAGAATGAGCAGTTCTTC
>NA|TRBJ1-1|NA|TRBV7-9
CASSKGTTAEAFF
TGTGCCAGCAGCAAGGGGACAACGGCTGAAGCTTTCTTT
>NA|TRBJ1-2|TRBD1|TRBV3-1/TRBV3-2
CASSQRGDRFNYGYTF
TGTGCCAGCAGTCAAAGGGGGGACAGGTTTAACTATGGCTACACCTTC
>NA|TRBJ1-1|NA|TRBV9
CASSVVPYTEAFF
TGTGCCAGCAGCGTAGTTCCTTACACTGAAGCTTTCTTT
>NA|TRBJ2-1|TRBD2|TRBV5-1
CASSPSPSGYNEQFF
TGCGCCAGCAGCCCGTCCCCTAGCGGGTACAATGAGCAGTTCTTC
>NA|TRBJ1-1|TRBD1|TRBV5-4
CASRPTGGADTEAFF
TGTGCCAGCAGACCTACAGGGGGCGCAGACACTGAAGCTTTCTTT
>once|TRBJ2-3|TRBD2|TRBV7-9
CASSLGSLAGRTDTQYF
TGTGCCAGCAGCTTGGGCTCGCTAGCGGGGAGGACAGATACGCAGTATTTT
>few|TRBJ2-1|TRBD2|TRBV5-4
CASSFRDWSGGAEDEQFF
TGTGCCAGCAGCTTCCGGGATTGGAGCGGGGGGGCCGAGGATGAGCAGTTCTTC
>NA|TRBJ2-5|NA|TRBV6-5
CASGRTETQYF
TGTGCCAGCGGGAGAACAGAGACCCAGTACTTC
>NA|TRBJ1-1|TRBD1|TRBV12-5
CASGTGQGTEAFF
TGTGCTAGTGGAACGGGACAGGGGACTGAAGCTTTCTTT
>NA|TRBJ1-2|TRBD1|TRBV7-3
CASRETGGTGGSYTF
TGTGCCAGCCGCGAAACGGGAGGGACAGGGGGTTCCTACACCTTC
>NA|TRBJ1-5|NA|TRBV9
CASGQYRGSNQPQHF
TGTGCCAGCGGGCAGTACCGGGGTAGCAATCAGCCCCAGCATTTT
>NA|TRBJ1-1|NA|TRBV7-9
CASSLAGHSTTEAFF
TGTGCCAGCAGCTTAGCTGGACACTCTACCACTGAAGCTTTCTTT
>NA|TRBJ2-3|TRBD2|TRBV5-4
CASSSTTSGRTDTQYF
TGTGCCAGCAGCTCGACGACTAGCGGGAGGACAGATACGCAGTATTTT
>few|TRBJ2-7|NA|TRBV6-5
CASEKMGRSSYEQYF
TGTGCCAGCGAAAAAATGGGGAGGTCATCCTACGAGCAGTACTTC
>NA|TRBJ2-1|TRBD2|TRBV5-6
CASSFLAGHSYNEQFF
TGTGCCAGCAGCTTCCTAGCGGGCCACTCCTACAATGAGCAGTTCTTC
>NA|TRBJ2-7|TRBD2|TRBV28
CASSLPGGYEQYF
TGTGCCAGCAGTTTACCGGGAGGGTACGAGCAGTACTTC